The rows below give T cell receptor beta chains drawn from one sample of a study of naive and memory T cell subsets. TCRdb re-derived calls from the 5' RACE reads in MiXCR, one entry per CDR3 protein. Of about 48,000 distinct CDR3 sequences in the sample, 4% to 5% are singletons; the top ten hold around 0.84%. The receptors here all came from a female donor in good health. The CDR3 runs from the conserved cysteine through the conserved F or W. The D gene is left open where the match is weak. Size tells how often a clone was seen, or its class if it is expanded.

cdr3_nt	cdr3_aa	j_call	v_call	d_call	clone_size
TGTGCCTGGAACTCCGGGACTTTCTCAAATGAGCAGTTCTTC	CAWNSGTFSNEQFF	TRBJ2-1	TRBV30	.	many
TGTGCCAGCAGTACAGGGGACCTCTACAATGAGCAGTTCTTC	CASSTGDLYNEQFF	TRBJ2-1	TRBV12-3/TRBV12-4	TRBD1	many
TGTGCCATCAGTGAAGAGGGCTACGAGCAGTACTTC	CAISEEGYEQYF	TRBJ2-7	TRBV10-3	.	few
TGCAGCGTTGAAAAAGGAAACTATGGCGACACCTTC	CSVEKGNYGDTF	TRBJ1-2	TRBV29-1	.	few
TGTGCCAGCAGTCCCTCCCAGACACCGGGACGAACGAATCAGCCCCAGCATTTT	CASSPSQTPGRTNQPQHF	TRBJ1-5	TRBV27	.	few
TGTGCCAGTAGCCGACAGGCTCTAGCCAAAAACATTCAGTACTTC	CASSRQALAKNIQYF	TRBJ2-4	TRBV19	.	many
TGCAGTGCTAGCGGGAGGTTGATCGGCCAAGAGACCCAGTACTTC	CSASGRLIGQETQYF	TRBJ2-5	TRBV20-1	TRBD2	many
TGCAGCGTTGAGGAAAACAGGGGACTTAACTATGGCGACACCTTC	CSVEENRGLNYGDTF	TRBJ1-2	TRBV29-1	TRBD1	few
TGTGCCAGCAGTTCTAGCGGGGGTTACAATGAGCAGTTCTTC	CASSSSGGYNEQFF	TRBJ2-1	TRBV6-2/TRBV6-3	TRBD2	many
TGCAGCGTTTACACACAATCGGATGGCTACACCTTC	CSVYTQSDGYTF	TRBJ1-2	TRBV29-1	.	many
TGCGCCAGCAGCCCCCAGCCTACTAACTATGGCTACACCTTC	CASSPQPTNYGYTF	TRBJ1-2	TRBV5-1	.	many
TGCAGCGTTTCCAGGGATCTCAATCAGCCCCAGCATTTT	CSVSRDLNQPQHF	TRBJ1-5	TRBV29-1	.	many
TGTGCCAGTAGTTCCCCCAGGTGGGATCAGCCCCAGCATTTT	CASSSPRWDQPQHF	TRBJ1-5	TRBV19	.	many
TGCGCCAGCAGCTTGTTCTCTGGGGTTATCGGGGAGCTGTTTTTT	CASSLFSGVIGELFF	TRBJ2-2	TRBV5-1	.	many
TGCAGTGCTTCCTCGGACGGGCCCCCCTACGAGCAGTACTTC	CSASSDGPPYEQYF	TRBJ2-7	TRBV20-1	.	many
TGCGCCAGCAGCCCCACAAAGGGTGGACTAGCGGCAAATGAGCAGTTCTTC	CASSPTKGGLAANEQFF	TRBJ2-1	TRBV4-1	TRBD2	few
TGTGCCAGCAGCCCATCGGGACAGCCCTACGAGCAGTACTTC	CASSPSGQPYEQYF	TRBJ2-7	TRBV5-4	TRBD1	many
TGCGCCAGCAGCTTTCCCCCCTACGAGCAGTACTTC	CASSFPPYEQYF	TRBJ2-7	TRBV5-1	.	many
TGCAGTGGGGAGCCGGTAGGGAGGGACATTCAGTACTTC	CSGEPVGRDIQYF	TRBJ2-4	TRBV20-1	TRBD2	many
TGTGCCAGCTCACCACTGCCTGGGGATCAGCCCCAGCATTTT	CASSPLPGDQPQHF	TRBJ1-5	TRBV18	.	many
TGTGCCAGCAGTTTCCCCACCTCTTTAGCCAAAAACATTCAGTACTTC	CASSFPTSLAKNIQYF	TRBJ2-4	TRBV28	.	many
TGTGCCAGCAGTTTAGAGGATGAGCAGTTCTTC	CASSLEDEQFF	TRBJ2-1	TRBV12-3/TRBV12-4	.	few
TGTGCCAGCAGGGAGGAGGAGACCCAGTACTTC	CASREEETQYF	TRBJ2-5	TRBV27	.	many
TGCAGTGCTAGATTGGCGGCTGATGGGCTCCAAAAAACGAGCTATGGCTACACCTTC	CSARLAADGLQKTSYGYTF	TRBJ1-2	TRBV20-1	.	many
TGCGCCAGCAGCGGGGGACGGGCGAACACCGGGGAGCTGTTTTTT	CASSGGRANTGELFF	TRBJ2-2	TRBV5-1	.	many